The 30 T cell receptor beta chains reported below all come from one sample, sequenced in a study of T-cell reconstitution after alpha-beta-depleted transplantation in children. Unique molecular identifiers were incorporated into the prepared TCRbeta library. From the PCR reads, TCRdb called clonotypes with MiXCR, one entry per CDR3 protein. This table holds approximately 490,000 distinct CDR3 sequences, about 11% found once. Sequences were derived from PBMCs, sampled before TCRalphabeta/CD19-depleted stem cell transplant. The receptor source for this set is a child aged 2 to 10 with inherited bone marrow failure, due to receive a stem cell transplant.

The chain uses TRBV7-9 and TRBJ1-4, with D unclear. From germline, CDR1 is SEHNR and CDR2 FQNEAQ (reference sequence). V lost 2 bases and J 6 bases, leaving 13 bases between the germline ends. This CDR3 is built from 15 residues. Here the CDR3 DNA reads TGTGCCAGCAGCTTAATTGAGCCCCCTTATGAAAAACTGTTTTTT. Protein product: CASSLIEPPYEKLFF.

The chain has TRBV24-1 and TRBJ1-5, with D maybe TRBD1 (5 bases). Germline-derived CDR1 and CDR2 are KGHDR and SFDVKD. The CDR3 has 15 amino acids. V lost 3 bases and J lost 6, with 14 bases in between. The CDR3 nucleotides read TGTGCCACCAGTGATCATACCTCGGGGGTTCAGCCCCAGCATTTT. It encodes CATSDHTSGVQPQHF.

The chain recombines TRBV25-1 with TRBJ1-4; TRBD1 matches 7 bases. The CDR3 length is 15 residues. CDR1 MGHDK and CDR2 SYGVNS come from the germline V gene. Trimming removed 7 bases from V and 7 bases from J; junction bases left unmatched: 12. The CDR3 reads CASTGIGTGAEKLFF. Written as DNA, the CDR3 is TGTGCCAGCACCGGGATCGGAACAGGGGCTGAAAAACTGTTTTTT.

The sample holds a few counts of this clonotype. The V and J genes are TRBV20-1 and TRBJ2-3, with D tentatively TRBD2 (5 bases). Germline CDR1 is DFQATT and CDR2 is SNEGSKA (reference sequence). Trimming took 7 bases from V and 0 from J, leaving 14 bases between them. The length of the CDR3 is 14 residues. CDR3 residues: CSVYLAASTDTQYF. CDR3 DNA: TGCAGTGTTTATCTAGCAGCTAGCACAGATACGCAGTATTTT.

This clonotype was detected many times. The V call is TRBV7-8, the J call TRBJ2-1; unclear D gene. CDR1 is SGHVS, CDR2 FQNEAQ, per germline. V lost 5 bases to trimming and J lost 6 bases, with 8 bases between them. CDR3 size: 12 residues. CDR3 DNA: TGTGCCAGCAGCCCACTTACCAATGAGCAGTTCTTC. Translation gives CASSPLTNEQFF.

This clonotype was recorded at least ten times. The chain recombines TRBV27 with TRBJ1-5; a possible D gene is TRBD1 (5 bases). The CDR3 covers 15 residues. Germline V gives CDR1 MNHEY, CDR2 SMNVEV (reference sequence). V was clipped by 3 bases and J by 0 bases, with 9 bases between them. This CDR3 is CASSFSGHSNQPQHF. The CDR3 DNA reads TGTGCCAGCAGTTTCTCGGGGCATAGCAATCAGCCCCAGCATTTT.

This clonotype was observed a few times. V gene TRBV5-5 combines with J gene TRBJ2-7, with D possibly being TRBD1 (6 bases). The CDR3 has 14 amino acids. Between the trimmed V and J ends, which lost 3 bases and 0 bases, there was a span of 10 bases. The germline gives CDR1 SGHKS, CDR2 YYEKEE (reference sequence). In nucleotides, the CDR3 is TGTGCCAGCAGCTACCACAGGGCCTCCTACGAGCAGTACTTC. It encodes CASSYHRASYEQYF.

The chain joins TRBV29-1 to TRBJ2-2; 10 nucleotides line up with TRBD1. Trimming removed 7 bases from V and 6 bases from J; junction bases left unmatched: 11. Germline V gene data show CDR1 as SQVTM and CDR2 as ANQGSEA. The CDR3 runs to 15 residues. The CDR3 nucleotides are TGCAGCGCTCTAACCGGGACAGGGGCGTCCGGGGAGCTGTTTTTT. Its translation is CSALTGTGASGELFF.

This clonotype was picked up many times. V and J are TRBV5-6 and TRBJ2-3; D is unclear. The V end was cut by 4 bases, the J end by 4 bases, with 10 bases between. The CDR3 extends over 13 amino acids. The germline gives CDR1 SGHDT, CDR2 YYEEEE. CDR3 amino acids: CASSTIWADTQYF. The CDR3 DNA sequence: TGTGCCAGCAGCACAATCTGGGCAGATACGCAGTATTTT.

This clonotype was detected once. This chain connects TRBV12-3 or TRBV12-4 to TRBJ2-3; perhaps TRBD1 as D (8 bases). V dropped 8 bases and J dropped 5 bases, with 26 bases sitting between them. CDR3 length: 17 amino acids. The CDR3 sequence is CASHGEGQGADKDTQYF. Written as DNA, the CDR3 is TGTGCCAGCCACGGGGAGGGGCAGGGGGCAGATAAAGATACGCAGTATTTT.

In its sample, this clonotype was seen many times. The rearrangement links TRBV2 to TRBJ2-2, with D unclear. Germline CDR1 SNHLY, CDR2 FYNNEI. The CDR3 totals 15 residues. V shed 6 bases and J shed 3 bases, with 14 bases lying between them. The CDR3 DNA reads as TGTGCCAGCAGCGATACGACCCACTACACCGGGGAGCTGTTTTTT. Its translation: CASSDTTHYTGELFF.

This clonotype was counted at least ten times. This chain connects TRBV27 to TRBJ2-2; D is possibly TRBD2 (6 bases). This CDR3 comprises 14 residues. Germline values: CDR1 MNHEY, CDR2 SMNVEV (reference sequence). Trimming removed 4 bases at V and 4 bases at J, with 10 bases between. As DNA, the CDR3 is TGTGCCAGCAGTTGGGGGGTCGGCACCGGGGAGCTGTTTTTT. Protein product: CASSWGVGTGELFF.

This clonotype was observed at least ten times. The chain employs TRBV3-1 and TRBJ2-1, with D perhaps being TRBD1 or TRBD2 (6 bases each). V dropped 1 base and J dropped 1 base, with 11 bases sitting between them. Per the germline V gene, CDR1 is LGHDT and CDR2 is YNNKEL (reference sequence). The CDR3 contains 16 residues. CDR3 DNA: TGTGCCAGCAGCCAAGGCCCGGGGGCTTCCTACAATGAGCAGTTCTTC. It is translated as CASSQGPGASYNEQFF.

This clonotype was detected ten times or more. This chain links TRBV2 with TRBJ2-7, with D tentatively TRBD1 (6 bases). V lost 2 bases, J lost 10 bases, and 9 bases lay in between. In germline, CDR1 is SNHLY, CDR2 FYNNEI. The CDR3 length is 11 residues. CDR3 sequence: CASSELQGQYF. The CDR3 DNA is TGTGCCAGCAGTGAATTACAGGGCCAGTACTTC. The full variable domain, in which reference TRBV2 and TRBJ2-7 provide the parts outside the CDR3, is EPEVTQTPSHQVTQMGQEVILRCVPISNHLYFYWYRQILGQKVEFLVSFYNNEISEKSEIFDDQFSVERPDGSNFTLKIRSTKLEDSAMYFCASSELQGQYFGPGTRLTVT.

The sample holds many counts of this clonotype. V and J are TRBV12-3 or TRBV12-4 and TRBJ2-1; D uncertain. The length of the CDR3 is 15 residues. Trimming removed 1 base at V and 8 bases at J, with 15 bases between. The CDR3 DNA follows: TGTGCCAGCAGTTTAGTAGGCCCCCTTCCCGATGAGCAGTTCTTC. Protein: CASSLVGPLPDEQFF.

Comment on this clonotype: A much larger clone is a single base away; this may be a read error. The chain links TRBV20-1 to TRBJ2-3; 9 nucleotides align to TRBD2. CDR3 length: 14 amino acids. CDR1 is DFQATT, CDR2 SNEGSKA, per germline (reference sequence). CDR3 nucleotide sequence: TGCAGTGACATAGCGGGAGAGCTCACAGATCCGCAGTATTTT. This gives the protein CSDIAGELTDPQYF.

This clonotype was observed a few times. The V call is TRBV2, the J call TRBJ2-2; 14 bases agree with TRBD2. The CDR3 runs 16 residues. Unmatched junction bases numbered 4, after V lost 6 bases and J lost 4 bases. Germline V lookup: CDR1 SNHLY, CDR2 FYNNEI. DNA for the CDR3: TGTGCCAGCAGCGTCGGACTAGCGGGAGGCACCGGGGAGCTGTTTTTT. Its translation: CASSVGLAGGTGELFF. Looking up the rest from reference TRBV2 and TRBJ2-2 gives the full variable domain: EPEVTQTPSHQVTQMGQEVILRCVPISNHLYFYWYRQILGQKVEFLVSFYNNEISEKSEIFDDQFSVERPDGSNFTLKIRSTKLEDSAMYFCASSVGLAGGTGELFFGEGSRLTVL.

This clonotype has ten or more counts. The chain employs TRBV29-1 and TRBJ2-1, with D perhaps TRBD1 (5 bases). CDR3 length: 12 amino acids. Germline CDR1 reads SQVTM; CDR2 reads ANQGSEA. CDR3 sequence: CSGVRAPGEQFF. The CDR3 DNA sequence: TGCAGTGGGGTCAGGGCTCCCGGTGAGCAGTTCTTC.

This clonotype was seen many times. This chain joins TRBV20-1 and TRBJ2-7, with 10 bases identical to TRBD2. Germline CDR1 and CDR2: DFQATT and SNEGSKA (reference sequence). J gave up 1 base and V 8 bases, and 8 bases lay outside the gene matches. The CDR3 totals 14 residues. CDR3 coding DNA: TGCAGTACAATAACTAGCGGGACATCCTACGAGCAGTACTTC. Amino acid sequence: CSTITSGTSYEQYF.

This clonotype came up many times. The chain is built from TRBV29-1 and TRBJ2-5; 7 nucleotides line up with TRBD1. Germline V gene sequence: CDR1 SQVTM, CDR2 ANQGSEA. Unmatched junction bases numbered 7, after V lost 4 bases and J lost 5 bases. The CDR3 consists of 13 residues. The CDR3 DNA reads as TGCAGCGTTGTTGACAGGGAGTGGGAGACCCAGTACTTC. Translation: CSVVDREWETQYF.

This clonotype was seen many times. The chain links TRBV5-1 to TRBJ1-2, with D uncertain. Germline V CDR1 and CDR2: SGHRS, YFSETQ. Trimming removed 2 bases at V and 3 bases at J, with 8 bases between. This CDR3 is built from 13 residues. As DNA, the CDR3 is TGCGCCAGCAGCTTAGCCGGATACTATGGCTACACCTTC. It translates to CASSLAGYYGYTF. The whole variable domain, filled in from reference TRBV5-1 and TRBJ1-2, reads KAGVTQTPRYLIKTRGQQVTLSCSPISGHRSVSWYQQTPGQGLQFLFEYFSETQRNKGNFPGRFSGRQFSNSRSEMNVSTLELGDSALYLCASSLAGYYGYTFGSGTRLTVV.

There are a few counts of this clonotype. V is TRBV30 and J is TRBJ2-4; no reliable D call. The CDR3 runs 11 residues. The germline gives CDR1 GTSNPN, CDR2 SVGIG (reference sequence). Trimming shortened V by 5 bases and J by 8 bases, and 10 bases separated the two germline ends. In DNA, the CDR3 is TGTGCCTGGGGTGGGTTGGACATTCAGTACTTC. It specifies CAWGGLDIQYF.

Ten or more counts support this clonotype. CDR3 nucleotide sequence: TGTGCCAGCAGTTTAGGGCAGACTAACCCCTACGAGCAGTACTTC. Translated: CASSLGQTNPYEQYF. This chain uses TRBV12-3 or TRBV12-4 with TRBJ2-7; D perhaps matches TRBD2 (5 bases). V lost 1 base to trimming and J lost 2 bases, with 12 bases between them. The CDR3 spans 15 residues.

This clonotype has ten or more counts. The DNA of the CDR3 is TGTGCCAGCGGCCGCCCGCCGGCTAGCGGGAAGTCAGATACGCAGTATTTT. Residues: CASGRPPASGKSDTQYF. The chain uses TRBV27 and TRBJ2-3; the match to TRBD2 covers 9 bases. Germline V lookup: CDR1 MNHEY, CDR2 SMNVEV (reference sequence). The CDR3 covers 17 residues. Trimming removed 8 bases from V and 4 bases from J; junction bases left unmatched: 16.

This clonotype was seen many times. The V gene is TRBV2, the J gene TRBJ2-1; D not certain. CDR3 length: 13 amino acids. CDR1 SNHLY and CDR2 FYNNEI come from the germline V gene. The ends were cut back, 2 bases at V and 2 bases at J, with 4 bases in the middle. The CDR3 DNA reads TGTGCCAGCAGTGAAACCCCCTACAATGAGCAGTTCTTC. Protein: CASSETPYNEQFF. Complete variable domain (other parts from reference TRBV2 and TRBJ2-1): EPEVTQTPSHQVTQMGQEVILRCVPISNHLYFYWYRQILGQKVEFLVSFYNNEISEKSEIFDDQFSVERPDGSNFTLKIRSTKLEDSAMYFCASSETPYNEQFFGPGTRLTVL.

This clonotype was counted a few times. The chain recombines TRBV5-1 with TRBJ1-2; D uncertain. The germline V gene encodes CDR1 SGHRS and CDR2 YFSETQ. The CDR3 has 14 amino acids. The ends were cut back, 2 bases at V and 7 bases at J, with 15 bases in the middle. CDR3 sequence (DNA): TGCGCCAGCAGCTTTTACTCTCCAGGTGGTGGCTACACCTTC. This codes for CASSFYSPGGGYTF.

This clonotype was counted ten times or more. The rearrangement links TRBV7-8 to TRBJ2-3; the D gene is possibly TRBD2 (6 bases). The germline V and J ends were trimmed by 0 bases and 9 bases, with 16 bases remaining between them. This CDR3 region has 15 residues. Germline V gene sequence: CDR1 SGHVS, CDR2 FQNEAQ. CDR3 residues: CASSLAVRESGTQYF. DNA for the CDR3: TGTGCCAGCAGCTTAGCGGTACGGGAGTCAGGAACGCAGTATTTT.

This rearrangement joins TRBV12-3 or TRBV12-4 to TRBJ2-3, with 11 bases matching TRBD1. V was pared by 5 bases and J by 3 bases, with 7 bases of the junction left unmatched. This CDR3 contains 16 residues. The DNA for the CDR3 is TGTGCCAGCAGTACGACGGACAGGGGGCAGACAGATACGCAGTATTTT. This gives the protein CASSTTDRGQTDTQYF.

This clonotype was detected ten times or more. The chain couples TRBV12-3 or TRBV12-4 to TRBJ2-7; D possibly corresponds to TRBD2 (6 bases). V was trimmed by 7 bases and J by 3 bases, leaving 16 bases between them. This CDR3 is built from 14 residues. Here the CDR3 reads CASNQAGNHYEQYF. The CDR3 DNA follows: TGTGCCAGCAACCAAGCGGGCAATCACTACGAGCAGTACTTC.

This clonotype was seen repeatedly, ten times or more. The genes are TRBV27 and TRBJ2-3; D might be TRBD2 (5 bases). Trimming removed 2 bases at V and 5 bases at J, with 17 bases between. Looked up from germline, CDR1 is MNHEY and CDR2 is SMNVEV (reference sequence). The CDR3 consists of 16 residues. Here the CDR3 reads CASSLEGGRLEDTQYF. CDR3 nucleotide sequence: TGTGCCAGCAGTTTAGAGGGTGGCAGATTGGAAGATACGCAGTATTTT.